Sequencing of this T cell receptor beta chain was carried out in a study of beta chain features in type 1 diabetes. Study-wide findings and caveats: All four CD4+ subsets from Type 1 diabetes patients carried moderately but significantly shorter TCRB CDR3s.

This clone was seen a handful of times. The antigen is undetermined. V lost 6 bases and J lost 9, with 15 bases in between. Germline CDR1 is MDHEN and CDR2 is SYDVKM. This CDR3 is built from 12 residues. The isolated RNA, all of it, was reverse transcribed, so expressed TCRB transcripts were what got sequenced. Clones were read by immunoSEQ multiplex PCR, and TCRdb kept only the in-frame ones, dropping some. The profile shows hundreds of thousands of clones, around an eighth of them singletons. V is TRBV28 and J is TRBJ2-7; no clear D gene. This receptor was taken from a woman aged 18-29 years with type 1 diabetes. Sequencing was done on a sample of naive CD4+ T cells from blood. CDR3 bases: TGTGCCAGCAGAGGAGACCGTGCCGCGCAGTACTTC. Protein: CASRGDRAAQYF.